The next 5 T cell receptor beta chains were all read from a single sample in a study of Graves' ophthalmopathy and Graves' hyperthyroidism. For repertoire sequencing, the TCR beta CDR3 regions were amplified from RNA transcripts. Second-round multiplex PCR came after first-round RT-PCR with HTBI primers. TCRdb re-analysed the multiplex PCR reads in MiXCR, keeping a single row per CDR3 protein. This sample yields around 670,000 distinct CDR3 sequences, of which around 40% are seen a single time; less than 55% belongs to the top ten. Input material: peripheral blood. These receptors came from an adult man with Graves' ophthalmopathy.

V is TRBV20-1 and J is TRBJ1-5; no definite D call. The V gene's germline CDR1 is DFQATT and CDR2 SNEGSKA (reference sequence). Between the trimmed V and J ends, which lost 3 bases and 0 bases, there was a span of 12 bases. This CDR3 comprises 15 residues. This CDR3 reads CSASDGLTSNQPQHF. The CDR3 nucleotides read TGCAGTGCTAGTGACGGGCTTACTAGCAATCAGCCCCAGCATTTT.

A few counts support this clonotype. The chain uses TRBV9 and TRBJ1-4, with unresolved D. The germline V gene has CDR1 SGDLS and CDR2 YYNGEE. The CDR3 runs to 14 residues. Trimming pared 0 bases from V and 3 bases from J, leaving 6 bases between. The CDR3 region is CASSVDTANEKLFF. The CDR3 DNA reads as TGTGCCAGCAGCGTAGACACAGCTAATGAAAAACTGTTTTTT. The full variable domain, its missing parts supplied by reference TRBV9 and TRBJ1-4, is DSGVTQTPKHLITATGQRVTLRCSPRSGDLSVYWYQQSLDQGLQFLIQYYNGEERAKGNILERFSAQQFPDLHSELNLSSLELGDSALYFCASSVDTANEKLFFGSGTQLSVL.

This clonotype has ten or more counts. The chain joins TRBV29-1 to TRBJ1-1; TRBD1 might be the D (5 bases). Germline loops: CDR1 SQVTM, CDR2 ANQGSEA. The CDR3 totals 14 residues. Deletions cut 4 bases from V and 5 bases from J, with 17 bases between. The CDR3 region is CSVGQGLISTEAFF. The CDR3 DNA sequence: TGCAGCGTTGGGCAGGGTTTGATTTCTACTGAAGCTTTCTTT.

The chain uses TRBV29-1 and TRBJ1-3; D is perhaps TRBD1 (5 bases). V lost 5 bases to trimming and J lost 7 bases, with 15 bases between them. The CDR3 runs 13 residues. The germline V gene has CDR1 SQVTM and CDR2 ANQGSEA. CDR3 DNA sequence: TGCAGCGTTAGACGCGGGGCAGATAACACCATATATTTT. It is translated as CSVRRGADNTIYF.

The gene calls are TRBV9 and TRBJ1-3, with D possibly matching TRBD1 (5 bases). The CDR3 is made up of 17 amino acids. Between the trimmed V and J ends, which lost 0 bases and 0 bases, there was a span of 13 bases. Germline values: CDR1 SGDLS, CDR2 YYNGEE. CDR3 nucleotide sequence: TGTGCCAGCAGCGTAGAACCGACAGTCCCCTCTGGAAACACCATATATTTT. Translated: CASSVEPTVPSGNTIYF.